This T cell receptor (beta chain) appears in the sequencing data of a study of blood T cell repertoires in COVID-19. Study background: From T cells, B-cell-depleted T cells, or PBMCs came the material, which was cDNA or gDNA.

This clone has just one count. Method: immunoSEQ multiplex PCR; TCRdb's copy keeps in-frame clones and lacks some. The sample contains 65,000 to 95,000 clones, approximately 90% of which appear only once. The sample taken for sequencing was peripheral blood. This sequence originates from a man aged 50-59 years with active COVID-19.

The CDR3 spells CATSDSGTGGLETQYF. The CDR3 region has the DNA TGTGCCACCAGTGATTCCGGGACAGGGGGCTTGGAGACCCAGTACTTC. The J gene is TRBJ2-5, the V gene TRBV24-1, with 12 bases fitting TRBD1. Germline loops: CDR1 KGHDR, CDR2 SFDVKD. This CDR3 contains 16 residues. V lost 2 bases and J lost 5; bases outside the gene matches: 5.